Listed here is a single TCR beta chain. The antigen it recognizes is unknown. No qualities accompany the bases; no much larger clone lies one base away. The data stem from a study of response to subunit inactivated influenza vaccine (dated by TCRdb to the late 2010s). Regarding the study in general: Deep quantitative T cell receptor repertoire profiling was used in the study to track responses to a trivalent subunit inactivated influenza vaccine. Overall study outcomes, separate from this receptor: It was suggested by the authors that each seasonal influenza vaccination may recruit only a limited number of new T cells.

Library generation was performed with RT-PCR. TCRdb records Illumina HiSeq 2500 as the sequencer. Using fastp trimming at Q25 and MiXCR clonotype assembly, TCRdb reanalyzed the public sequencing data and kept in-frame beta chains. Each entry is one CDR3 protein sequence, shown with its most common DNA and genes. A total of some 500,000 distinct CDR3 sequences appear in this sample, more than 15% of them only once. Of the sample, roughly 3.1% is held by the ten largest clones. The sample consisted of CD4+ T cells sorted from PBMCs, taken about 24 months after vaccination. The sequence came from a man between 50 and 75 years old who received an inactivated influenza vaccine. Donor details come from another sample of the same person, matched by shared clones.

The bases are TGCAGCGGCGAGCAGGGGTCAGATACGCAGTATTTT. It codes for CSGEQGSDTQYF. The chain is encoded by TRBV29-1 joined to TRBJ2-3; a tentative D match to TRBD1 spans 6 bases. The CDR3, from cysteine to phenylalanine, totals 12 residues. Just CDR3 DNA is preserved here, 36 bases in frame from base 1. The germline V gene specifies SQVTM as CDR1 and ANQGSEA as CDR2. V and J are truncated by 7 bases and 4 bases respectively, leaving an intervening sequence of 12 bases.